Listed below are T cell receptor beta chains from one sample, sequenced in a study of cytomegalovirus exposure and HLA in healthy donors. Only in-frame clones appear in the TCRdb table, and some are missing; sequencing was by immunoSEQ multiplex PCR. The sample lists 150,000 or so clones; 77% were seen once. The sequencing sample was made of PBMCs. Receptors originate from a male donor in good health and CMV-seronegative. CDR3s leave out the opening cysteine and the closing phenylalanine or tryptophan.

len	v_gene	CDR3aa
17	TRBV11-2	ASSSPAHGGKGAYYGYT
12	TRBV27	ASSPDRASYEQY
9	TRBV29-1	STPGGGAYT
13	TRBV19	ASSMGGDRGQPQH
14	TRBV7-2	ASSPGTSGGGGAQY
13	TRBV7-3	ASSWTSGGINEQF
12	TRBV2	ASRGTSTYGGYT
13	TRBV5-1	ASSLGTGMNTEAF
13	TRBV5-6	ASSLRGQGNNGYT
15	TRBV5-1	ASSPPTSGGVTDTQY
13	TRBV27	ASRPGTANTGELF
14	TRBV2	ASSELTGYSNQPQH
9	TRBV20-1	SAPRGGELF
15	TRBV5-1	ASSLLHGLAGAYEQY
14	TRBV7-2	ASSLSSGGLVQPQH
12	TRBV5-1	ASSSDTGGTEAF
13	TRBV19	ASKKGTGGSQPQH